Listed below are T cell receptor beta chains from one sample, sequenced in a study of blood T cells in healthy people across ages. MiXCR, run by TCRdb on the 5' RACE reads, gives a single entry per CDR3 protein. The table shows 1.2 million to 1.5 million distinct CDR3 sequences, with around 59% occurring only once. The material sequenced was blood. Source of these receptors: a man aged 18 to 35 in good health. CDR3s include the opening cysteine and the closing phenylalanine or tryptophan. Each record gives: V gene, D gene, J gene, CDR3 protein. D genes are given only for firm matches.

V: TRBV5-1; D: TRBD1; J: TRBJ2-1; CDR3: CASRQGVESYNEQFF
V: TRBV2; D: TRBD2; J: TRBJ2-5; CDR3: CASSASGRTQETQYF
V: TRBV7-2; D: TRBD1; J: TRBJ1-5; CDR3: CACSPMGQNYQPQHF
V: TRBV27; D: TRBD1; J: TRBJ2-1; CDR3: CASTTTGGSYNEQFF
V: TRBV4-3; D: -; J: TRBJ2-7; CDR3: CANSRTDSAEQYF
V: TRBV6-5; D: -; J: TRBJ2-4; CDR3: CASSYSTSAGWFQYF
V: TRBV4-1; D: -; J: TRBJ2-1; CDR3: CASSQDLPNEQFF
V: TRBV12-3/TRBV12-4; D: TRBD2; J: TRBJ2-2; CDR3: CAIGRAGELFF
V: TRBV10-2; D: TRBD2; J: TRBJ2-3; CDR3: CASSGGTSGRGSTDTQYF
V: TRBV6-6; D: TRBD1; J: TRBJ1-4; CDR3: CASRDRGLGNEKLFF
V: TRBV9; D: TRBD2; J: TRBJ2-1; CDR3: CASGLAGDSYNEQFF
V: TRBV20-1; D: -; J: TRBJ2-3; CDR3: CSAREPDGGRDTQYF
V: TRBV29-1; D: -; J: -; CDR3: CSVVPREGGYEQYF
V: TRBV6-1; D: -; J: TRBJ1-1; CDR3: CASSNRDLGEAFF
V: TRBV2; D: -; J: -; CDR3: CASIRDKAKIGTQYF
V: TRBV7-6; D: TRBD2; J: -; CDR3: CASSQTGGVQTYEQYF
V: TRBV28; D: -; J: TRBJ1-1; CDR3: CASSLPATEAFF
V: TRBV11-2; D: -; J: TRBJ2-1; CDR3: CASSWDPYNEQFF
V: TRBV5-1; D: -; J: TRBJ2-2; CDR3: CASSWTPGAETGELFF
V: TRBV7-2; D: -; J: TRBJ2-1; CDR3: CASSLPLQGSTYNEQFF
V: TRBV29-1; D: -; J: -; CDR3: CSVDRGDHLSYNEQYF
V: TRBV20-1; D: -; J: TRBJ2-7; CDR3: CSARGLETYEQYF